This is a list of T cell receptor beta chains from one sample in a study of Graves' ophthalmopathy and Graves' hyperthyroidism. MiXCR, run by TCRdb on the multiplex PCR reads, gives a single entry per CDR3 protein. Among hundreds of thousands of distinct CDR3 sequences listed, about 21% were seen once. The specimen was peripheral blood. The receptors were sampled from a woman between 18 and 29 years old with stable Graves' hyperthyroidism. Each CDR3 is given with its conserved first and last residue. Fields, in order: clone size, J gene, V gene, D gene, CDR3 DNA, CDR3 protein. A D gene is named only where the DNA matches it firmly. Rows give clone size only sometimes, using once, few, many, or a class for an expanded clone.

>many|TRBJ2-5|TRBV11-1|TRBD2
TGTGCCAGCAGCGGACGGGACTACCTAGCGGGAAGGTGGGAGACCCAGTACTTC
CASSGRDYLAGRWETQYF
>-|TRBJ1-6|TRBV28|-
TGTGCCGGGGCCTCGACAGTGGGGTATAATTCACCCCTCCACTTT
CAGASTVGYNSPLHF
>-|TRBJ2-7|TRBV12-3/TRBV12-4|-
TGTGCCAGCAGTTTGGCAGCTTTCTACGAGCAGTACTTC
CASSLAAFYEQYF
>-|TRBJ1-2|TRBV6-2/TRBV6-3|-
TGTGCCAGCAGTAATACCTATGGCTACACCTTC
CASSNTYGYTF
>-|TRBJ2-7|TRBV6-5|TRBD2
TGTGCCAGCAGTTACTCGAAGCAGCGGGGGGGCACCTACGAGCAGTACTTC
CASSYSKQRGGTYEQYF
>many|TRBJ1-1|TRBV12-3/TRBV12-4|-
TGTGCCAGCAGTTTGTACTCTTTTAGCACTGAAGCTTTCTTT
CASSLYSFSTEAFF
>many|TRBJ1-2|TRBV20-1|-
TGCAGTGCTAGGAATACAGAGAACTATGGCTACACCTTC
CSARNTENYGYTF
>few|TRBJ2-7|TRBV5-1|-
TGCGCCAGCAGCCTCTCCCCAGGCCTCCTCGTCTACGAGCAGTACTTC
CASSLSPGLLVYEQYF
>-|TRBJ1-2|TRBV7-8|-
TGTGCCAGCAGCTATCTGGCCAGCCCCTATGGCTACACCTTC
CASSYLASPYGYTF
>-|TRBJ1-2|TRBV20-1|-
TGCAGTGCTACTCCCGGCGGCGTCTATGGCTACACCTTC
CSATPGGVYGYTF
>few|TRBJ2-7|TRBV4-1|TRBD2
TGCGCCAGCAGCCAAGATAGCCAAAATTTAGCGGGACGCTCCTACGAGCAGTACTTC
CASSQDSQNLAGRSYEQYF
>many|TRBJ2-2|TRBV5-1|-
TGCGCCAGCGTTCGTGACACCCTAAACACCGGGGAGCTGTTTTTT
CASVRDTLNTGELFF
>many|TRBJ2-7|TRBV10-3|-
TGTGCCATCAGTCAGGACCGAGCCGGCGAGCAGTACTTC
CAISQDRAGEQYF
>many|TRBJ1-2|TRBV6-2/TRBV6-3|-
TGTGCCAGCAGTCCTTGGACAGAAGCTAACTATGGCTACACCTTC
CASSPWTEANYGYTF
>-|TRBJ1-5|TRBV3-1|-
TGTGCCAGCAGCCCCGGGACCGAGGGACATCAGCCCCAGCATTTT
CASSPGTEGHQPQHF
>many|TRBJ1-1|TRBV6-2/TRBV6-3|-
TGTGCCAGCATGGGCGGGACCTCGGTGACGGACACTGAAGCTTTCTTT
CASMGGTSVTDTEAFF
>-|TRBJ1-5|TRBV12-3/TRBV12-4|TRBD1
TGTGCCAGCAGTTTAGGAGCCAGGGGGCTGGGTCAGCCCCAGCATTTT
CASSLGARGLGQPQHF
>many|TRBJ1-3|TRBV2|-
TGTGCCAGCAGTGAGCCACAGGACCGCTCTGGAAACACCATATATTTT
CASSEPQDRSGNTIYF